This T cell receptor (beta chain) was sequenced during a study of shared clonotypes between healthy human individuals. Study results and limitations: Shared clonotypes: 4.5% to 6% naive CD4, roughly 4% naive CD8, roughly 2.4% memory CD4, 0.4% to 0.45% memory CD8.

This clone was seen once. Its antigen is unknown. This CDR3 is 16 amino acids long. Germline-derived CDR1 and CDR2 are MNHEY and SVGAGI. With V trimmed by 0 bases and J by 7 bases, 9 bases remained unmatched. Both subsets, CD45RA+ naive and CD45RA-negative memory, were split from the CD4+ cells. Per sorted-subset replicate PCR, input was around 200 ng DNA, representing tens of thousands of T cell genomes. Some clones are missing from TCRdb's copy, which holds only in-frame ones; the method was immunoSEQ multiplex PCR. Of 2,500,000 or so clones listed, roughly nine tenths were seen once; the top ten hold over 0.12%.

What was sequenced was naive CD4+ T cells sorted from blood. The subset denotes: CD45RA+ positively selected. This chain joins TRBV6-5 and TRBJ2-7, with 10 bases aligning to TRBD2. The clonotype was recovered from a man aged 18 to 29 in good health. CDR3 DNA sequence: TGTGCCAGCAGTTACTCGTTACTAGCGGGAACGGGGGAGCAGTACTTC. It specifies CASSYSLLAGTGEQYF.